This T cell receptor (beta chain) was recorded in a study of patients and donors after allogeneic stem cell transplantation. The CDR3 covers 15 residues. V was pared by 7 bases and J by 1 base, with 15 bases between. Germline values: CDR1 SGHRS, CDR2 YFSETQ. In its sample, this clonotype was seen many times. TCRdb re-called the RT-PCR reads through MiXCR, storing one row per CDR3 protein. The table shows about 150,000 distinct CDR3 sequences, with 24% occurring only once. This TCR derives from a human donor who was either an allogeneic HSCT recipient or a stem cell or donor lymphocyte infusion donor (not recorded which). It is not recorded whose cells these are; they may come from a transplant donor. Material: blood, either unsorted or a sorted T cell fraction (not recorded which). This rearrangement joins TRBV5-1 to TRBJ1-5; possibly TRBD1 for D (5 bases). CDR3 in DNA: TGCGCCAGCGAGACGGAGACAGCGAGCAATCAGCCCCAGCATTTT. It specifies CASETETASNQPQHF.